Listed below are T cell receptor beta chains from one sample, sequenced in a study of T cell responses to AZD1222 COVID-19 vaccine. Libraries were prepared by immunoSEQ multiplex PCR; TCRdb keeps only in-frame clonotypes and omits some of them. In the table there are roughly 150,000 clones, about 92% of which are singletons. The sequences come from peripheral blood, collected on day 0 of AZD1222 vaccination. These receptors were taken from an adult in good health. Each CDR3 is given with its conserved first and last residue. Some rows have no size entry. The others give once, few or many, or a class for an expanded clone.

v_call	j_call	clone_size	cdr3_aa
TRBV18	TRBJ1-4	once	CASSPSEGGNNEKLFF
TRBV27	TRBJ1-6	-	CASSLRAGGHSPLHF
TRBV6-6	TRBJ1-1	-	CASRPTSTAMNTEAFF
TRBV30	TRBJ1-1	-	CAWSETGDTEAFF
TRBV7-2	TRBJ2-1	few	CASSLFPDSYNEQFF
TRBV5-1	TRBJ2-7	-	CASGDTRDYPYEQYF
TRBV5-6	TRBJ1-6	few	CASSPGGGRYNSPLHF
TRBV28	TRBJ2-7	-	CASSAPVANYEQYF
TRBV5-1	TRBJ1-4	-	CASSQLQGGSGEKLFF
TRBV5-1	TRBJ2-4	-	CASSLVAGRTLAKNIQYF
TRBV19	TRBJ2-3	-	CASSFPLAGTGTDTQYF
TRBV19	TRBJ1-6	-	CASSIKDFGGLVNSPLHF
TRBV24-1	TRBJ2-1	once	CATSDSTGTHYNEQFF
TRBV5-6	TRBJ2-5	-	CASSLVTSGKETQYF
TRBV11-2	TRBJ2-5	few	CASSLYGTLEGQTQYF
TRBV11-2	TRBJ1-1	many	CASSLAGTGRKF
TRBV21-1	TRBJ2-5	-	CASSKLAAKGGETQYF
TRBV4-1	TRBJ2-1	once	CASSRDQIYNEQFF
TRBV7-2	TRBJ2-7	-	CASSLLADGGEQYF
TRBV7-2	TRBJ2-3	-	CASSLLGRGGRSDTQYF
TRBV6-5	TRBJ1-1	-	CASSLQGEAFF
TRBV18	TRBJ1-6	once	CASSPVDNSPLHF
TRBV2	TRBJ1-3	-	CASSPRDMLYF
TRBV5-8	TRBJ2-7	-	CASSLRGGLAGLYEQYF
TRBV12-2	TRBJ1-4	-	CASHRTGNEKLFF
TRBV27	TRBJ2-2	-	CASSLMGGNTGELFF
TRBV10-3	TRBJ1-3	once	CAASGLGNTIYF
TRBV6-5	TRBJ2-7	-	CASSYSRGYEQYF
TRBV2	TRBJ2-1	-	CASSVSAPEQFF
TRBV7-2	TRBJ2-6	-	CASSSHSSGANVLTF
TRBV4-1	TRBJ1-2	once	CASSQASRETYGYTF
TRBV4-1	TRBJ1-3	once	CASSQSVVGLGNTIYF
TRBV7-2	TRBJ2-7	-	CASSPSGQAIRYF
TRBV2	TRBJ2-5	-	CASSERPSGRVETQYF
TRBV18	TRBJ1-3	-	CASSAQGAGNTIYF
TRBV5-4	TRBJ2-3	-	CASSLGLAAQYF
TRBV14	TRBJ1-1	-	CASSQDQGTAWAEAFF
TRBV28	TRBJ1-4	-	CASSLGFLTTNEKLFF
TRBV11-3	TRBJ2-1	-	CASSLAGNEQFF
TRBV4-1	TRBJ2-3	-	CASGGAGVWRTDTQYF
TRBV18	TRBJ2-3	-	CASSITGGEGSTDTQYF